This T cell receptor (beta chain) was documented in a study of T cell responses to AZD1222 COVID-19 vaccine. Study observations and caveats: The reported proportion of spike-specific TCRs targeting unmutated variant regions was nearly half. Possibly, clonal diversity was underestimated; donors were largely white British and included more females. Baseline serostatus was positive in only 5 to 7 AZD1222 recipients. Spike-specific TCR repertoires showed rising breadth and depth after two AZD1222 doses.

A remark on this clone: Its specificity is unknown.

The trim removed 5 bases at V and 1 base at J, leaving 0 bases unmatched. Germline V gene sequence: CDR1 KGHDR, CDR2 SFDVKD. CDR3 length: 14 residues. Data came from immunoSEQ multiplex PCR; TCRdb stores just in-frame clones and leaves some out. The sample has fewer than 200,000 clones; roughly nine tenths are singletons. The rearrangement uses TRBV24-1 and TRBJ2-2; 7 positions match TRBD1. The sequence came from an adult who received the MenACWY meningococcal vaccine as a control. Material: peripheral blood, obtained 28 days after the second dose of the MenACWY control vaccine. Here the CDR3 reads CATSGTGNTGELFF. In DNA, the CDR3 is TGTGCCACCAGTGGGACAGGGAACACCGGGGAGCTGTTTTTT.